This T cell receptor (beta chain) came from a study of T cells in Graves' hyperthyroidism and ophthalmopathy. RNA transcripts yielded amplified TCR beta CDR3 regions. Carried out on the TCR CDR3, a first-round RT-PCR used the HTBI primer set. TCRdb ran MiXCR on the multiplex PCR reads and lists one entry per CDR3 protein. The sample has approximately 420,000 distinct CDR3 sequences, roughly 15% seen once; the top ten hold 5.3%. Overall study findings and caveats: A model built on 13 V-J features separated ophthalmopathy from stable hyperthyroidism. Most thyroid-expanded clonotypes above 0.001 were also found in blood.

Turning to this clonotype: Its antigen is unknown.

Source material for PBMCs was over 8 ml fresh peripheral blood. V was trimmed by 5 bases and J by 6 bases, leaving 8 bases between them. The germline V gene has CDR1 LNHDA and CDR2 SQIVND (reference sequence). The CDR3 covers 12 residues. This chain uses TRBV19 with TRBJ2-1; tentative D call: TRBD1 (6 bases). This TCR came from a woman aged 18-29 years with Graves' hyperthyroidism. The sequenced sample consisted of blood. The CDR3 coding sequence is TGTGCCAGTAGTGGGACAAGCAATGAGCAGTTCTTC. Translating it yields CASSGTSNEQFF.